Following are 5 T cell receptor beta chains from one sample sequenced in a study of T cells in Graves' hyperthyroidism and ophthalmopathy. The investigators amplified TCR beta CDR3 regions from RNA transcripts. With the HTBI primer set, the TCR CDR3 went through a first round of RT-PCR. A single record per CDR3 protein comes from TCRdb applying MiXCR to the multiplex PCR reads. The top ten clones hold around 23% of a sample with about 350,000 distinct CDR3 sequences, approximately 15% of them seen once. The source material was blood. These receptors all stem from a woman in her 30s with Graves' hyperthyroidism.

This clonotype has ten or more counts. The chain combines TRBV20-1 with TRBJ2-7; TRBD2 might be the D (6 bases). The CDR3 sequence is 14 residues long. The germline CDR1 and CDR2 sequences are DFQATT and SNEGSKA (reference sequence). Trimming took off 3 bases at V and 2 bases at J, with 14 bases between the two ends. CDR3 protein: CSASGGISTYEQYF. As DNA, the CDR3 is TGCAGTGCTAGTGGCGGGATCTCGACCTACGAGCAGTACTTC.

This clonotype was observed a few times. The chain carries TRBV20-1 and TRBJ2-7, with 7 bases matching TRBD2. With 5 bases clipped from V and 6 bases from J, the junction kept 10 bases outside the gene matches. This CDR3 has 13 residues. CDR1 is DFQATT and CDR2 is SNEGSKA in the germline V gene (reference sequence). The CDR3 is CSAPPQGGREQYF. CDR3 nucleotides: TGCAGTGCTCCACCCCAGGGAGGGCGCGAGCAGTACTTC.

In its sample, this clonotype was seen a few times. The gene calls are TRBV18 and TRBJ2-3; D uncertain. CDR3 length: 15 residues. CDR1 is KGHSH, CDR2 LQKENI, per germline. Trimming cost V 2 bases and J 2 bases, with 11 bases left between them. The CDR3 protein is CASSPIGAVTDTQYF. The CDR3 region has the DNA TGTGCCAGCTCACCAATAGGCGCAGTCACAGATACGCAGTATTTT. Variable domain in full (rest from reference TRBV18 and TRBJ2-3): NAGVMQNPRHLVRRRGQEARLRCSPMKGHSHVYWYRQLPEEGLKFMVYLQKENIIDESGMPKERFSAEFPKEGPSILRIQQVVRGDSAAYFCASSPIGAVTDTQYFGPGTRLTVL.

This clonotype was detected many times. CDR3 in amino acids: CASSPPGQGSGYTF. The CDR3 DNA reads TGTGCCAGCAGCCCCCCAGGACAGGGCTCTGGCTACACCTTC. This chain connects TRBV28 to TRBJ1-2; TRBD1 matches at 8 bases. The germline gives CDR1 MDHEN, CDR2 SYDVKM. This CDR3 spans 14 amino acids. The ends lost 6 bases at V and 7 bases at J; junction bases unmatched: 10.

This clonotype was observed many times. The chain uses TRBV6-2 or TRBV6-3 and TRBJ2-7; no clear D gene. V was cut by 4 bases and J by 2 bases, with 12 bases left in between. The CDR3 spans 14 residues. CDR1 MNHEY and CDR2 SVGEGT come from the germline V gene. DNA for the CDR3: TGTGCCAGCAGTTTGGGGTCCATCCCCTACGAGCAGTACTTC. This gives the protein CASSLGSIPYEQYF.